This TCR beta chain was observed in a study of blood T cell repertoires in COVID-19. Background on the study: Samples of COVID-19 (acute and convalescent) were obtained from the United States, Italy and Spain.

This clone has a single count. Recruitment covered about two dozen US areas and drew participants whose ages spanned roughly 18 to 90 years. Participants reported their clinical history, and cohort assignment relied on those reports. Donors in Cohort 3 counted as recovered after two negative PCRs, clearance, or symptom resolution. The repertoire was sequenced with immunoSEQ multiplex PCR; TCRdb's copy has only in-frame clones and lacks some. The table shows around 160,000 clones, with around four fifths occurring only once. The TCR was taken from an older woman who had recovered from COVID-19. The sequenced material came from PBMCs or T cells enriched from blood (not recorded which).

CDR3: CASSPIGQKSYGYTF. Here the CDR3 DNA reads TGCGCCAGCAGCCCCATAGGACAGAAAAGCTATGGCTACACCTTC. This rearrangement joins TRBV4-1 to TRBJ1-2; a weak D match, TRBD1 (6 bases). CDR1 MGHRA and CDR2 YSYEKL come from the germline V gene. The CDR3 consists of 15 residues. The ends were cut back, 4 bases at V and 4 bases at J, with 16 bases in the middle.